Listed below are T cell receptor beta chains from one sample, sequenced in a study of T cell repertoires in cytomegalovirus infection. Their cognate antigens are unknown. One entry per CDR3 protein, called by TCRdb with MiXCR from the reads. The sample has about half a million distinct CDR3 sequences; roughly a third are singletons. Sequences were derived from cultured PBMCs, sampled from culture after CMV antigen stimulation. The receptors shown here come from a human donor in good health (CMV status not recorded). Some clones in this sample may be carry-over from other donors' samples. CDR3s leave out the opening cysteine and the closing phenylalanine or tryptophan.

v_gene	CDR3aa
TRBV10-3	AISESPFGGRAEQY
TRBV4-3	ASSQVMGTGNQPQH
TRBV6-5	ASGEGGRGEQF
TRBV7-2	ASSPGLTRGTGELF
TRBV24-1	ATSDYGTGQETQY
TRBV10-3	AISERERKAGNTIY
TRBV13	ASSLGTGNYGYT
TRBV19	ASSTSTTGVGETQY
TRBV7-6	ASSFGTDPYGYT
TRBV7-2	ASSLGFRRGVNYGYT
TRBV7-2	ASSIQGEGAQY
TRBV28	ASSAPMTRQPQH
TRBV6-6	ASRQQGSGELF
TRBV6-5	ASSYSGVGGGYGYT
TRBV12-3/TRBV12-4	ASKRDSLPTDTQY
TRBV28	ASSFGPQGPYEQY
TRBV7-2	ASSSEATDTQY
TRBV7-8	ASLEGDTEAF
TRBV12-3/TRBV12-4	ASSEGTSGRWRGEQF
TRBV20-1	SAFRDREVKNIQY
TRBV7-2	ASSLRSGRENNEQF
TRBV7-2	ASSQGQGREQY
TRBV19	ASSNTGAAGTGELF
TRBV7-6	ASSLRRAANPTQY
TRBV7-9	ASSLGQLAGHNEQY
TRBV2	ASSVVRRALGTDTQY
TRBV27	ASSLLGTGGAGTEAF
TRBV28	ASDSGGSYGYT
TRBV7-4	ASSEGQARTEAF
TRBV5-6	ASSLAGTGAPEGYT
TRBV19	ASSFPRGYTGELF
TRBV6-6	ASSYSSGGREKLF
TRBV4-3	ASRQEETGLSADNEQF
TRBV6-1	ASRPETGFLRLGTDTQY
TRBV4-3	ASSQGTADNEKLF
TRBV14	ASSQESADEQY
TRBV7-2	ASRPGTGINQPQH
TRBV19	ASSIPTDRAKAF
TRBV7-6	ASSLAWTGAASGANVLT
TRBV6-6	ATQRLTLRTGELF
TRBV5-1	ASSSFDGTEAF
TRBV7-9	ASSLEGGTSYEQY
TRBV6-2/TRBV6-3	ASTRDSYYGYT
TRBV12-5	ASGLAPGGGYT
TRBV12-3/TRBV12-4	ASSRGRTENEQF
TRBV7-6	ASSPQVGSGNGDEQF
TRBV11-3	ASSPGLAGAGRELF
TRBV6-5	ASSYEWGIGYT
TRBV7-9	ASSLGALTGYYGYT
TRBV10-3	AIGGGSSYNEQF
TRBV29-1	SVERGASLYGYT